A selection of T cell receptor beta chains follows, all from one sample in a study of blood T cell repertoires in COVID-19. Sequenced by immunoSEQ multiplex PCR; TCRdb stores in-frame clones only, minus some. Of 250,000 to 300,000 clones in the sample, roughly nine tenths were seen once. Sequencing was performed on peripheral blood. The receptors originated from a man younger than 35 with active or convalescent COVID-19. The CDR3 runs from the conserved cysteine through the conserved F or W. The D gene is left open where the match is weak. The size of a clone is reported for some rows only, either as once, few or many, or as a class for expanded clones.

CASSPTRGHEQYF,TGTGCCAGCAGCCCGACCAGGGGTCACGAGCAGTACTTC,.,TRBV7-7,.,TRBJ2-7
CASSIDRDSPQYF,TGTGCCAGTAGTATAGATCGGGACAGCCCGCAGTACTTC,.,TRBV19,TRBD1,TRBJ2-7
CASRATSVLTDTQYF,TGTGCCAGCAGAGCGACTAGCGTATTAACAGATACGCAGTATTTT,once,TRBV6-4,TRBD2,TRBJ2-3
CASSLQEANYGYTF,TGTGCCAGCAGCTTACAGGAGGCGAACTATGGCTACACCTTC,few,TRBV7-9,.,TRBJ1-2
CASSLTDRGWNTIYF,TGTGCCAGCAGTTTGACCGACAGGGGATGGAACACCATATATTTT,.,TRBV28,TRBD1,TRBJ1-3
CASSLAGADTQYF,TGTGCCAGCAGCTTAGCGGGGGCAGATACGCAGTATTTT,.,TRBV5-4,TRBD2,TRBJ2-3
CASSDQQGADYGYTF,TGTGCCAGCAGTGACCAACAGGGGGCGGACTATGGCTACACCTTC,.,TRBV2,TRBD1,TRBJ1-2
CASSLGVASLNTEAFF,TGTGCCAGCAGCTTAGGAGTAGCATCACTGAACACTGAAGCTTTCTTT,once,TRBV7-9,.,TRBJ1-1
CASSYRTGGEKLFF,TGTGCCAGCAGCTACCGTACTGGGGGCGAAAAACTGTTTTTT,few,TRBV5-8,.,TRBJ1-4
CSVDYQGEKLFF,TGCAGCGTTGATTATCAGGGTGAAAAACTGTTTTTT,once,TRBV29-1,.,TRBJ1-4
CASREGRHSGNTIYF,TGTGCCAGCAGGGAGGGCCGGCACTCTGGAAACACCATATATTTT,.,TRBV2,.,TRBJ1-3
CAISESTGDQPQHF,TGTGCCATCAGTGAGTCGACGGGGGATCAGCCCCAGCATTTT,.,TRBV10-3,.,TRBJ1-5
CSASGPGTQYEQYF,TGCAGTGCTAGTGGACCCGGGACTCAGTACGAGCAGTACTTC,.,TRBV20-1,.,TRBJ2-7
CASSEQLDTDTQYF,TGCGCCAGCAGCGAACAGTTAGACACAGATACGCAGTATTTT,.,TRBV5-1,.,TRBJ2-3
CASSTFNSGELFF,TGTGCCAGCAGCACTTTTAACTCCGGGGAGCTGTTTTTT,.,TRBV7-9,.,TRBJ2-2
CASSYSRLAEAFF,TGTGCCAGCAGTTACTCGAGATTAGCTGAAGCTTTCTTT,.,TRBV6-5,.,TRBJ1-1
CASRTSQGGRTEAFF,TGTGCCAGCAGGACCTCACAGGGCGGTCGGACTGAAGCTTTCTTT,.,TRBV6-5,.,TRBJ1-1
CASSYSGQTPYNEQFF,TGTGCCAGCAGTTACTCGGGACAGACCCCCTACAATGAGCAGTTCTTC,.,TRBV6-2/TRBV6-3,TRBD1,TRBJ2-1
CSGSHSGSRFF,TGCAGCGGTTCCCATAGCGGGAGCAGGTTCTTC,.,TRBV29-1,TRBD2,TRBJ2-1
CASTPLQNQETQYF,TGTGCCAGCACGCCGCTTCAGAACCAAGAGACCCAGTACTTC,.,TRBV7-9,.,TRBJ2-5
CASSLQGISEAFF,TGTGCCAGCAGCCTACAGGGGATCTCTGAAGCTTTCTTT,.,TRBV14,TRBD1,TRBJ1-1
CARETQQGMTSGANVLTF,TGTGCCAGGGAAACCCAGCAGGGCATGACCTCTGGGGCCAACGTCCTGACTTTC,few,TRBV19,.,TRBJ2-6
CASSLVGQSYEQYF,TGTGCCAGCAGCTTAGTGGGACAGTCCTACGAGCAGTACTTC,.,TRBV5-8,TRBD1,TRBJ2-7
CASSLPGQATYEQYF,TGTGCCAGCAGCCTTCCGGGACAGGCTACCTACGAGCAGTACTTC,.,TRBV6-5,TRBD1,TRBJ2-7
CASSEGSGSTDTQYF,TGTGCCAGCAGTGAGGGAAGCGGGAGCACAGATACGCAGTATTTT,many,TRBV6-4,.,TRBJ2-3
CASSPERGGYTGELFF,TGTGCCAGCAGTCCAGAGCGGGGGGGTTACACCGGGGAGCTGTTTTTT,.,TRBV4-2,TRBD2,TRBJ2-2
CASSPRDRVDGYTF,TGTGCCAGCAGCCCCCGGGACAGGGTGGATGGCTACACCTTC,.,TRBV3-1/TRBV3-2,TRBD1,TRBJ1-2
CASSQFASGYNEQFF,TGTGCCAGCAGCCAATTCGCTAGCGGCTACAATGAGCAGTTCTTC,.,TRBV4-2,TRBD2,TRBJ2-1
CASSYSIRDRGSGTDTQYF,TGTGCCAGCAGTTACTCGATCCGGGACAGGGGGTCGGGAACAGATACGCAGTATTTT,.,TRBV6-2/TRBV6-3,TRBD1,TRBJ2-3
CASSLATYPGELFF,TGCGCCAGCAGCTTGGCAACTTACCCCGGGGAGCTGTTTTTT,.,TRBV5-1,.,TRBJ2-2
CASSTLISGRAVYEQFF,TGTGCCAGCAGCACCCTTATCAGCGGGAGGGCCGTATATGAGCAGTTCTTC,.,TRBV11-3,TRBD2,TRBJ2-1
CASGLVQGGNTEAFF,TGTGCTAGTGGTTTGGTACAGGGGGGGAACACTGAAGCTTTCTTT,.,TRBV12-5,TRBD1,TRBJ1-1